The 13 T cell receptor beta chains presented below share a single source sample, sequenced in a study of blood T cell repertoires in COVID-19. Some clones are missing from TCRdb's copy, which holds only in-frame ones; the method was immunoSEQ multiplex PCR. The profile shows about 190,000 clones, 88% of them singletons. Material for sequencing was peripheral blood. The receptors were sampled from a man between 40 and 49 years old with active or convalescent COVID-19.

The V and J genes are TRBV14 and TRBJ2-1, with 12 bases lining up with TRBD2. The junction had 3 bases not matched to a gene; V was cut back by 4 bases and J by 5 bases. CDR1 and CDR2 (germline): SGHDN, FVKESK. This CDR3 spans 15 amino acids. In DNA form, the CDR3 reads TGTGCCAGCAGCCCTAGCGGGAGGGTCCACAATGAGCAGTTCTTC. Its translation: CASSPSGRVHNEQFF.

The CDR3 sequence: CSGLPGRASGRNEQFF. Here the CDR3 DNA reads TGCAGCGGGCTCCCCGGTAGGGCTAGCGGGAGAAATGAGCAGTTCTTC. J is TRBJ2-1 and V is TRBV29-1, with 10 nucleotides matching TRBD2. Per the germline V gene, CDR1 is SQVTM and CDR2 is ANQGSEA. The CDR3 has 16 amino acids. Trimming took 7 bases from V and 7 from J; bases not matched to a gene: 16.

The gene calls are TRBV3-1 (or the pseudogene TRBV3-2) and TRBJ1-2; 8 bases map to TRBD1. Germline V CDR1 and CDR2: LGHDT, YNNKEL (reference sequence). V gave up 8 bases and J gave up 4 bases; unmatched junction bases: 9. The CDR3 length is 14 residues. The CDR3 bases are TGTGCCAGCTCCATCGGGACAGGAGCCTATGGCTACACCTTC. Protein product: CASSIGTGAYGYTF.

This clone was found once. The genes are TRBV5-6 and TRBJ1-2; possible D gene TRBD1, 6 bases. This CDR3 spans 13 amino acids. Germline lookup yields CDR1 SGHDT and CDR2 YYEEEE. V was shortened by 0 bases and J by 7 bases, with 10 bases between the two germline ends. In DNA, the CDR3 is TGTGCCAGCAGCTTGGAGGGGGTCGGTGGCTACACCTTC. This sequence encodes CASSLEGVGGYTF.

The CDR3 protein is CASSVVFGGRSEQFF. The CDR3 coding sequence is TGTGCCAGCAGCGTAGTTTTCGGGGGAAGGAGTGAGCAGTTCTTC. This chain links TRBV9 with TRBJ2-1; a possible D gene is TRBD2 (6 bases). V was shortened by 0 bases and J by 9 bases, with 16 bases between the two germline ends. Looked up from germline, CDR1 is SGDLS and CDR2 is YYNGEE. This CDR3 is 15 amino acids long. The variable domain in full, with the rest retrieved from reference TRBV9 and TRBJ2-1, is DSGVTQTPKHLITATGQRVTLRCSPRSGDLSVYWYQQSLDQGLQFLIQYYNGEERAKGNILERFSAQQFPDLHSELNLSSLELGDSALYFCASSVVFGGRSEQFFGPGTRLTVL.

The V gene is TRBV6-6, the J gene TRBJ2-5; 7 bases are shared with TRBD1. CDR1 is MNHNY, CDR2 SVGAGI, per germline (reference sequence). Losses at the gene ends were 6 bases for V and 2 bases for J; bases not matched to a gene: 21. CDR3 length: 19 residues. CDR3 protein: CASSRGMSWTGPKQETQYF. CDR3 coding DNA: TGTGCCAGCAGCCGAGGGATGAGTTGGACAGGTCCTAAGCAAGAGACCCAGTACTTC.

This clone occurred a few times. The chain uses TRBV7-2 and TRBJ2-2; the match to TRBD1 covers 8 bases. The V gene's germline CDR1 is SGHTA and CDR2 FQGNSA. V gave up 1 base and J gave up 5 bases; unmatched junction bases: 9. CDR3 length equals 17 residues. CDR3 loop: CASSLVSRQGPTGELFF. CDR3 coding DNA: TGTGCCAGCAGCTTAGTTTCAAGACAGGGGCCGACCGGGGAGCTGTTTTTT.

The chain has TRBV11-2 and TRBJ1-1; D gene unclear. The CDR3 is 10 amino acids. Germline V gives CDR1 SGHAT, CDR2 FQNNGV. V lost 3 bases and J lost 7, with 3 bases in between. The CDR3 nucleotides read TGTGCCAGCAGCTTTAATGAAGCTTTCTTT. Its protein is CASSFNEAFF.

The chain employs TRBV28 and TRBJ2-7; 11 bases are a match to TRBD2. Germline CDR1 is MDHEN and CDR2 is SYDVKM. This CDR3 has 15 amino acids. Trimming at V came to 5 bases and at J to 4 bases, leaving 7 bases not matched to a gene. CDR3 nucleotide sequence: TGTGCCAGCAGTGTACTAGCGGGAGATTTTTACGAGCAGTACTTC. Translated: CASSVLAGDFYEQYF.

The CDR3 DNA is TGTGCCAGCAGCTTAGTGGACAGTCTGTCTCTGGTGAATGGAAACACCATATATTTT. Its translation is CASSLVDSLSLVNGNTIYF. The gene calls are TRBV7-8 and TRBJ1-3; a weak D match, TRBD1 (6 bases). The CDR3 covers 19 residues. CDR1 is SGHVS, CDR2 FQNEAQ, per germline. Trimming left V 1 base short and J 3 bases short, with 22 bases between.

The CDR3 loop reads CASSLGQPKEAFF. CDR3 nucleotide sequence: TGTGCCAGCAGCTTGGGACAGCCCAAAGAAGCTTTCTTT. V is TRBV5-8 and J is TRBJ1-1; D perhaps matches TRBD1 (5 bases). CDR3 length equals 13 residues. Germline V gives CDR1 SGHTS, CDR2 YDEGEE. V lost 0 bases to trimming and J lost 8 bases, with 11 bases between them.

The J gene is TRBJ1-2, the V gene TRBV3-1 (or the pseudogene TRBV3-2), with TRBD1 identical over 11 bases. This CDR3 is 18 amino acids long. Germline loops: CDR1 LGHDT, CDR2 YNNKEL (reference sequence). With V trimmed by 0 bases and J by 3 bases, 9 bases remained unmatched. The CDR3 sequence: CASSQDGGTGGRDYGYTF. The DNA of the CDR3 is TGTGCCAGCAGCCAAGACGGCGGGACAGGGGGGCGCGACTATGGCTACACCTTC.

This clone has just a few counts. The chain carries TRBV29-1 and TRBJ1-1; TRBD1 matches at 7 bases. V gave up 2 bases and J gave up 1 base; unmatched junction bases: 7. Germline V gene sequence: CDR1 SQVTM, CDR2 ANQGSEA. The CDR3 totals 15 residues. The CDR3 sequence: CSVELFEGANTEAFF. Written as DNA, the CDR3 is TGCAGCGTTGAATTATTCGAGGGGGCGAACACTGAAGCTTTCTTT.